A single sample is the source of the 14 T cell receptor beta chains below, sequenced in a study of T-cell memory formation after mild COVID-19. In TCRdb, the 5' RACE reads were re-called with MiXCR into one record per CDR3 protein. The table records over 400,000 distinct CDR3 sequences, 20% to 30% of them present only once. What was sequenced was PBMCs or a T cell subset sorted from them (not recorded which). Receptor source: an adult woman who had mild COVID-19 (a few samples of this study predate the infection). Cell type and time point are not known.

The rearrangement joins TRBV7-2 to TRBJ2-7; no firm D call. V was cut by 3 bases and J by 3 bases, with 9 bases left in between. The germline V gene encodes CDR1 SGHTA and CDR2 FQGNSA. CDR3 length equals 13 residues. The CDR3 here is CASSFDERYEQYF. CDR3 DNA: TGTGCCAGCAGCTTTGATGAGCGCTACGAGCAGTACTTC.

This clonotype was detected only a few times. This chain links TRBV12-3 or TRBV12-4 with TRBJ1-2; TRBD1 agrees at 8 bases. The CDR3 contains 15 residues. Unmatched junction bases numbered 14, after V lost 6 bases and J lost 8 bases. The DNA of the CDR3 is TGTGCCAGCAGCCGACGAGGACAGGGAGAGACCGGCTACACCTTC. This gives the protein CASSRRGQGETGYTF.

In its sample, this clonotype was seen many times. The rearrangement joins TRBV5-1 to TRBJ1-2; D gene unclear. CDR1 is SGHRS and CDR2 is YFSETQ in the germline V gene. The CDR3 length is 16 residues. V lost 0 bases, J lost 4 bases, and 16 bases lay in between. CDR3 nucleotides: TGCGCCAGCAGCTTGGCCATATCGACACGGGGCTATGGCTACACCTTC. It codes for CASSLAISTRGYGYTF.

This clonotype was counted once. This chain links TRBV4-1 with TRBJ2-3; TRBD2 agrees at 11 bases. The V gene's germline CDR1 is MGHRA and CDR2 YSYEKL. CDR3 length equals 17 residues. Losses at the gene ends were 0 bases for V and 0 bases for J; bases not matched to a gene: 2. The CDR3 protein is CASSQDGTSGSTDTQYF. CDR3 nucleotide sequence: TGCGCCAGCAGCCAAGATGGGACTAGCGGCAGCACAGATACGCAGTATTTT.

This clonotype was seen more than once but under ten times. This chain uses TRBV20-1 with TRBJ1-6, with D unclear. The CDR3 runs 16 residues. Trimming removed 5 bases at V and 8 bases at J, with 22 bases between. CDR1 and CDR2 (germline): DFQATT, SNEGSKA (reference sequence). The CDR3 reads CSASNRALGSYSPLHF. The DNA for the CDR3 is TGCAGTGCTTCGAACCGGGCACTAGGGTCGTATTCACCCCTCCACTTT.

The chain combines TRBV20-1 with TRBJ2-3; tentatively, D is TRBD1 (6 bases). The germline V gene has CDR1 DFQATT and CDR2 SNEGSKA (reference sequence). The ends were cut back, 2 bases at V and 6 bases at J, with 9 bases in the middle. The CDR3 spans 12 residues. The DNA of the CDR3 is TGCAGTGCTAGAACAGGGTCGGATACGCAGTATTTT. This translates into CSARTGSDTQYF.

This chain joins TRBV7-9 and TRBJ2-5, with D perhaps TRBD2 (7 bases). V gave up 5 bases and J gave up 6 bases, with 10 bases separating them. The CDR3 loop spans 12 amino acids. Germline values: CDR1 SEHNR, CDR2 FQNEAQ (reference sequence). In DNA form, the CDR3 reads TGTGCCAGCAGCCCCGGGGGGCAGACCCAGTACTTC. Its protein product is CASSPGGQTQYF.

The rearrangement links TRBV5-1 to TRBJ1-1, with a possible D match to TRBD1 (5 bases). The germline V and J ends were trimmed by 4 bases and 8 bases, with 18 bases remaining between them. The CDR3 sequence is 14 residues long. The germline gives CDR1 SGHRS, CDR2 YFSETQ. DNA for the CDR3: TGCGCCAGCAGCAGTACGGGACCGCCCTTAGAAGCTTTCTTT. Its translation: CASSSTGPPLEAFF.

A single count supports this clonotype. CDR3 sequence: CSATGLWGGQPQHF. DNA for the CDR3: TGCAGTGCTACGGGACTATGGGGAGGTCAGCCCCAGCATTTT. The chain uses TRBV20-1 and TRBJ1-5, with D maybe TRBD1 (5 bases). V lost 4 bases and J lost 6, with 16 bases in between. The CDR3 totals 14 residues. The germline gives CDR1 DFQATT, CDR2 SNEGSKA (reference sequence).

A few counts support this clonotype. V and J are TRBV12-3 or TRBV12-4 and TRBJ1-2, with D tentatively TRBD1 (6 bases). V was cut by 3 bases and J by 4 bases, with 15 bases left in between. This CDR3 comprises 15 residues. The CDR3 DNA sequence: TGTGCCAGCAGTTTTAGGTCAGGGGAAGGCTATGGCTACACCTTC. Translated, it gives CASSFRSGEGYGYTF.

The rearrangement links TRBV29-1 to TRBJ1-2, with TRBD1 as a possible D gene (5 bases). The CDR3 consists of 12 residues. V dropped 5 bases and J dropped 0 bases, with 7 bases sitting between them. Germline assignment: CDR1 SQVTM and CDR2 ANQGSEA. The CDR3 sequence: CSVRGANYGYTF. The DNA of the CDR3 is TGCAGCGTTCGGGGGGCTAACTATGGCTACACCTTC. The variable domain in full, completed from reference TRBV29-1 and TRBJ1-2, reads SAVISQKPSRDICQRGTSLTIQCQVDSQVTMMFWYRQQPGQSLTLIATANQGSEATYESGFVIDKFPISRPNLTFSTLTVSNMSPEDSSIYLCSVRGANYGYTFGSGTRLTVV.

The CDR3: CASSPVARGEQYF. The CDR3 DNA reads TGTGCCAGCAGCCCCGTGGCCAGGGGCGAGCAGTACTTC. The chain carries TRBV3-1 and TRBJ2-7; perhaps TRBD1 as D (6 bases). The CDR3 is made up of 13 amino acids. V was clipped by 4 bases and J by 6 bases, with 13 bases between them. Germline lookup yields CDR1 LGHDT and CDR2 YNNKEL (reference sequence).

In its sample, this clonotype was seen many times. The V call is TRBV24-1, the J call TRBJ2-1; no firm D call. The CDR3 is made up of 12 amino acids. V lost 3 bases, J lost 13 bases, and 12 bases lay in between. CDR1 and CDR2 (germline): KGHDR, SFDVKD. The CDR3 here is CATSDKNRVQFF. In DNA, the CDR3 is TGTGCCACCAGTGATAAAAATAGGGTCCAGTTCTTC.

This clonotype was found many times. The chain joins TRBV27 to TRBJ2-7; 8 positions match TRBD2. Germline V gene sequence: CDR1 MNHEY, CDR2 SMNVEV (reference sequence). The CDR3 runs 13 residues. V shed 3 bases and J 12 bases; nucleotides not matched to a gene: 10. CDR3 bases: TGTGCCAGCAGTTTGGGGATAGCGGGGCCACGGTACTTC. Amino acids: CASSLGIAGPRYF.